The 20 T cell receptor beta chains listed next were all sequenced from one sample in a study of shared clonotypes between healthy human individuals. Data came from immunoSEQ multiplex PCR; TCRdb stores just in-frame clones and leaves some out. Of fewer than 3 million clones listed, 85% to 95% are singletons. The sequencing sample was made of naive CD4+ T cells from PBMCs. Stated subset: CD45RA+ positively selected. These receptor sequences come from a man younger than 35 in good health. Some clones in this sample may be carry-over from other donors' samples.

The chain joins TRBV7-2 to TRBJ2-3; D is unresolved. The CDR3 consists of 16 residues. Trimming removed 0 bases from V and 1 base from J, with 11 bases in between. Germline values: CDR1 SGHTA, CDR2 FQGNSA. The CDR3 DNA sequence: TGTGCCAGCAGCTTAGCGGCGGTGCCTGGCACAGATACGCAGTATTTT. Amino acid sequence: CASSLAAVPGTDTQYF.

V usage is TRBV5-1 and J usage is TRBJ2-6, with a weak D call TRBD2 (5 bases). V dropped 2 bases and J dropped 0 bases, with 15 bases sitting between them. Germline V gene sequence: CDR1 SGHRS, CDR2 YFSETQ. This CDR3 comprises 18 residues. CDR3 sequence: CASSFRLAEDSGANVLTF. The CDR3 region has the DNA TGCGCCAGCAGCTTTCGCCTGGCGGAGGACTCTGGGGCCAACGTCCTGACTTTC.

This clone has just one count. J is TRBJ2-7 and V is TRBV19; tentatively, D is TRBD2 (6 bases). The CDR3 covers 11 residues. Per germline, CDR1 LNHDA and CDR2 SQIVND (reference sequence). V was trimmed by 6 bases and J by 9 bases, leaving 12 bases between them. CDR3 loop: CASRGGTVQYF. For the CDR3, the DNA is TGTGCCAGTAGAGGAGGGACCGTGCAGTACTTC.

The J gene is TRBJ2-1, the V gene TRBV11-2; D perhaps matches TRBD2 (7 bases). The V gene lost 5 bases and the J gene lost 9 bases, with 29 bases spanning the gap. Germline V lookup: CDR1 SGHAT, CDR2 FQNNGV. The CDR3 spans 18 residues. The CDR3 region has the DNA TGTGCCAGCAGCCCCCAGCCCAGGGGCTGGCGGGAGTTAGGTGAGCAGTTCTTC. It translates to CASSPQPRGWRELGEQFF.

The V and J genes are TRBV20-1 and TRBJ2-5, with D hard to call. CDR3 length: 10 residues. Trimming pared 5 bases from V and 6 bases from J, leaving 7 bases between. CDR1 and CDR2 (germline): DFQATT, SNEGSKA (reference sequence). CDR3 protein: CSAPGKTQYF. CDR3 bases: TGCAGTGCTCCTGGTAAGACCCAGTACTTC.

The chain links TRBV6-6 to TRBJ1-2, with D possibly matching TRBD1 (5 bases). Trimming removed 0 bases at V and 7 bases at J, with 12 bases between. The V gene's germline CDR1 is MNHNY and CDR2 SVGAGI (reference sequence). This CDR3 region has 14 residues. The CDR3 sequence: CASSYSVGAGGYTF. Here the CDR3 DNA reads TGTGCCAGCAGTTACTCAGTCGGGGCTGGTGGCTACACCTTC.

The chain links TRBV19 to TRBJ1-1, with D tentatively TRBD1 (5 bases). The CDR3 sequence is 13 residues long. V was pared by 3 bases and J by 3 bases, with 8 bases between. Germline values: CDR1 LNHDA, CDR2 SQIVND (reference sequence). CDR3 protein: CASSIWGDTEAFF. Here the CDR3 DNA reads TGTGCCAGTAGTATCTGGGGGGACACTGAAGCTTTCTTT.

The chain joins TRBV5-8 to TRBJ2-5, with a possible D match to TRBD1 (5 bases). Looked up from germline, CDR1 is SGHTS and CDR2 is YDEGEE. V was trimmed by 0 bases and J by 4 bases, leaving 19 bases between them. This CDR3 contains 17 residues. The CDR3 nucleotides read TGTGCCAGCAGCTTGGGGATCCACCCAGGGCTAGGAGAGACCCAGTACTTC. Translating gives CASSLGIHPGLGETQYF.

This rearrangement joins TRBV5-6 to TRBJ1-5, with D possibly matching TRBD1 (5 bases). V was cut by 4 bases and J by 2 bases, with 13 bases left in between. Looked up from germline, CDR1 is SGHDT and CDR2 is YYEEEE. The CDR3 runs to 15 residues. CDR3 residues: CASSRRTGGNQPQHF. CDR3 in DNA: TGTGCCAGCAGCAGAAGGACGGGGGGCAATCAGCCCCAGCATTTT.

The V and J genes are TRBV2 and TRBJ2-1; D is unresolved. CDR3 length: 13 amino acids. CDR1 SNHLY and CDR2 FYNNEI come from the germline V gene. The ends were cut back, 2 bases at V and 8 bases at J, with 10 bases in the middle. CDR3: CASSEQLYDEQFF. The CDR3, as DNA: TGTGCCAGCAGTGAACAACTATATGATGAGCAGTTCTTC.

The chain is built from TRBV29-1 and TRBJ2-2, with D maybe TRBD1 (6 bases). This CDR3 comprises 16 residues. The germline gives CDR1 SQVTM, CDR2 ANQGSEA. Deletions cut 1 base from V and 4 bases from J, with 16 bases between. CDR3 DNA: TGCAGCGTTGAAGGGGGAGTGGGGGCCAGCACCGGGGAGCTGTTTTTT. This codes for CSVEGGVGASTGELFF.

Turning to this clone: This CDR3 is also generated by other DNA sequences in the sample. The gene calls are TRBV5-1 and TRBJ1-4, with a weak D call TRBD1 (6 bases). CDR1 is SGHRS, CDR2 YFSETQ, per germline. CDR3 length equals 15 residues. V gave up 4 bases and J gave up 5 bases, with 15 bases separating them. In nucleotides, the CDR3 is TGCGCCAGCAGCCTAGCGGGGGGCGCGAATGAAAAACTGTTTTTT. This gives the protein CASSLAGGANEKLFF. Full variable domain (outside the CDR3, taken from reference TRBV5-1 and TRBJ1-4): KAGVTQTPRYLIKTRGQQVTLSCSPISGHRSVSWYQQTPGQGLQFLFEYFSETQRNKGNFPGRFSGRQFSNSRSEMNVSTLELGDSALYLCASSLAGGANEKLFFGSGTQLSVL.

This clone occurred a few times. The CDR3 sequence is CATTSANTEAFF. The CDR3, as DNA: TGTGCCACCACCAGCGCGAACACTGAAGCTTTCTTT. This sequence joins TRBV7-9 and TRBJ1-1; D is uncertain. The germline CDR1 and CDR2 sequences are SEHNR and FQNEAQ (reference sequence). The V and J ends lost 10 bases and 1 base respectively, with 10 bases between them. This CDR3 spans 12 amino acids.

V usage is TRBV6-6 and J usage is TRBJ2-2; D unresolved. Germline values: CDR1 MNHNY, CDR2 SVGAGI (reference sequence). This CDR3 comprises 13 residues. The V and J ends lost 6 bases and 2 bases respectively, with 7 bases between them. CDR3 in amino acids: CASSSYNTGELFF. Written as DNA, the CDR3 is TGTGCCAGCAGCAGCTATAACACCGGGGAGCTGTTTTTT.

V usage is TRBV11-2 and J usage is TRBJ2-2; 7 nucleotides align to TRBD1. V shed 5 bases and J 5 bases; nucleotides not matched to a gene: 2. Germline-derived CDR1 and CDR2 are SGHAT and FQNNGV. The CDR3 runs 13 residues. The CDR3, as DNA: TGTGCCAGCAGCCACAGGGGAACCGGGGAGCTGTTTTTT. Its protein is CASSHRGTGELFF.

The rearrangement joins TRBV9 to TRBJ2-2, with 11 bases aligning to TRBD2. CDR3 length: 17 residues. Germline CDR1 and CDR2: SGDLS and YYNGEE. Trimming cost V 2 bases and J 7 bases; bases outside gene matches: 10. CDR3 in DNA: TGTGCCAGCAGCGTGGAAATAGCGGGAGGGCCTATCGGGGAGCTGTTTTTT. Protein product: CASSVEIAGGPIGELFF.

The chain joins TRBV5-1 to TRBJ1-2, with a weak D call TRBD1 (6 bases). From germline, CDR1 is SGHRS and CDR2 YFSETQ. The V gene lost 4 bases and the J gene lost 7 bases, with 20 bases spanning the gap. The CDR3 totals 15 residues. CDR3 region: CASSPLLSRGSGYTF. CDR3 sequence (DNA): TGCGCCAGCAGCCCACTCCTCAGCAGGGGATCTGGCTACACCTTC.

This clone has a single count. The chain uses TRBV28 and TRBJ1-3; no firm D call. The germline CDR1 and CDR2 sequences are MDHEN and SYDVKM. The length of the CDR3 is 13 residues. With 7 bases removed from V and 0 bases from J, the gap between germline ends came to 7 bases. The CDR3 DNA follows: TGTGCCAGCACAGGCTTCTCTGGAAACACCATATATTTT. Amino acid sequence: CASTGFSGNTIYF.

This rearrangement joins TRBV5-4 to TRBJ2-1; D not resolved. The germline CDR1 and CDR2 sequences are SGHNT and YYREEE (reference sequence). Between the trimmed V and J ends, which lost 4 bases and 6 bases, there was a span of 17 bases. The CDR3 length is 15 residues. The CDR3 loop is CASSPPPAWGNEQFF. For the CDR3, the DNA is TGTGCCAGCAGCCCCCCCCCGGCCTGGGGCAATGAGCAGTTCTTC.

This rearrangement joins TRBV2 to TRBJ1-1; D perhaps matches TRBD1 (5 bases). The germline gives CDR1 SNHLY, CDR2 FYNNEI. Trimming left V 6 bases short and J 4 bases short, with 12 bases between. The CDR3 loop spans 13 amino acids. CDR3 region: CASRLTVGTEAFF. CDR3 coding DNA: TGTGCCAGCAGGTTGACAGTCGGCACTGAAGCTTTCTTT.